These 28 T cell receptor beta chains came from one sample sequenced in a study of blood T cell repertoires in COVID-19. The protocol was immunoSEQ multiplex PCR, while the TCRdb copy is restricted to in-frame clones and leaves out a portion. The data show about 390,000 clones, about 86% seen once. Sequences were obtained from PBMCs or T cells enriched from blood (not recorded which). The source is a woman aged 50 to 60 who had recovered from COVID-19.

This chain joins TRBV9 and TRBJ2-2, with D possibly TRBD1 on 6 matching bases. Germline V gene data show CDR1 as SGDLS and CDR2 as YYNGEE. Trimming left V 0 bases short and J 6 bases short, with 21 bases between. The CDR3 length is 18 residues. Here the CDR3 reads CASSVEAPGQILAGELFF. DNA for the CDR3: TGTGCCAGCAGCGTAGAGGCCCCTGGACAGATCTTGGCCGGGGAGCTGTTTTTT. Looking up the rest from reference TRBV9 and TRBJ2-2 gives the full variable domain: DSGVTQTPKHLITATGQRVTLRCSPRSGDLSVYWYQQSLDQGLQFLIQYYNGEERAKGNILERFSAQQFPDLHSELNLSSLELGDSALYFCASSVEAPGQILAGELFFGEGSRLTVL.

V is TRBV9 and J is TRBJ2-3, with D possibly being TRBD2 (6 bases). This CDR3 has 16 residues. Per the germline V gene, CDR1 is SGDLS and CDR2 is YYNGEE. Trimming pared 2 bases from V and 2 bases from J, leaving 15 bases between. CDR3 coding DNA: TGTGCCAGCAGCGTGTCTGGGGGACTCCTCACAGATACGCAGTATTTT. It yields the protein CASSVSGGLLTDTQYF. Supplemented by reference TRBV9 and TRBJ2-3, the full variable domain reads DSGVTQTPKHLITATGQRVTLRCSPRSGDLSVYWYQQSLDQGLQFLIQYYNGEERAKGNILERFSAQQFPDLHSELNLSSLELGDSALYFCASSVSGGLLTDTQYFGPGTRLTVL.

The V call is TRBV4-1, the J call TRBJ2-7; D is uncertain. Trimming took off 2 bases at V and 3 bases at J, with 8 bases between the two ends. Germline loops: CDR1 MGHRA, CDR2 YSYEKL. The CDR3 is 13 residues long. In DNA form, the CDR3 reads TGCGCCAGCAGCCAATCTCACGGCTACGAGCAGTACTTC. It encodes CASSQSHGYEQYF.

The rearrangement links TRBV5-4 to TRBJ1-2; 9 nucleotides agree with TRBD1. V dropped 4 bases and J dropped 4; count of bases not matched to a gene: 8. CDR3 length equals 15 residues. CDR1 and CDR2 from the germline V gene are SGHNT and YYREEE (reference sequence). The CDR3 DNA follows: TGTGCCAGCAGCGAAAGGACAGGGGTCGTCTATGGCTACACCTTC. Amino acids: CASSERTGVVYGYTF.

This chain connects TRBV30 to TRBJ1-2; D is perhaps TRBD1 (5 bases). The CDR3 has 12 amino acids. V lost 2 bases to trimming and J lost 7 bases, with 11 bases between them. CDR1 is GTSNPN, CDR2 SVGIG, per germline (reference sequence). In DNA, the CDR3 is TGTGCCTGGAGTCAGGGCCTCGGTGGCTACACCTTC. Encoded protein: CAWSQGLGGYTF.

This chain joins TRBV6-2 or TRBV6-3 and TRBJ2-7; 9 nucleotides agree with TRBD2. V was clipped by 4 bases and J by 2 bases; unmatched bases: 6. This CDR3 region has 15 residues. The germline V gene has CDR1 MNHEY and CDR2 SVGEGT. The CDR3 DNA follows: TGTGCCAGCAGTTTGGGGGTAGCGGGGGCCTACGAGCAGTACTTC. Encoded protein: CASSLGVAGAYEQYF.

This chain's CDR3 is CASSHGTPGPLGGYTF. CDR3 bases: TGTGCCAGCAGCCACGGGACACCCGGGCCCCTCGGGGGCTACACCTTC. V is TRBV5-4 and J is TRBJ1-2; weak D call: TRBD1 (6 bases). V gave up 4 bases and J gave up 8 bases, with 24 bases separating them. CDR1 and CDR2 from the germline V gene are SGHNT and YYREEE (reference sequence). The CDR3 has 16 residues.

The rearrangement uses TRBV11-3 and TRBJ2-1, with D possibly being TRBD1 (6 bases). Germline V gives CDR1 SGHNT, CDR2 YENEEA. Trimming shortened V by 4 bases and J by 2 bases, and 12 bases separated the two germline ends. This CDR3 has 15 residues. The CDR3 here is CASSSRDKPYNEQFF. CDR3 bases: TGTGCCAGCAGCTCCCGGGACAAGCCCTACAATGAGCAGTTCTTC.

This clone was found a few times. The V and J genes are TRBV28 and TRBJ1-5, with D possibly being TRBD1 (5 bases). The germline V and J ends were trimmed by 4 bases and 3 bases, with 13 bases remaining between them. Germline lookup yields CDR1 MDHEN and CDR2 SYDVKM. The CDR3 is 15 amino acids. CDR3: CASSSRGRLNQPQHF. As DNA, the CDR3 is TGTGCCAGCAGTTCCCGGGGGAGGCTCAATCAGCCCCAGCATTTT. Variable domain in full (rest from reference TRBV28 and TRBJ1-5): DVKVTQSSRYLVKRTGEKVFLECVQDMDHENMFWYRQDPGLGLRLIYFSYDVKMKEKGDIPEGYSVSREKKERFSLILESASTNQTSMYLCASSSRGRLNQPQHFGDGTRLSIL.

This chain uses TRBV28 with TRBJ1-6, with 9 bases that match TRBD1. Looked up from germline, CDR1 is MDHEN and CDR2 is SYDVKM. The length of the CDR3 is 16 residues. V gave up 3 bases and J gave up 9 bases; unmatched junction bases: 9. For the CDR3, the DNA is TGTGCCAGCAGTTTGACGACCGGGACAGGGAGTTCACCCCTCCACTTT. Encoded protein: CASSLTTGTGSSPLHF.

The rearrangement uses TRBV5-1 and TRBJ2-7; 11 bases line up with TRBD1. This CDR3 is 14 amino acids long. The germline V gene has CDR1 SGHRS and CDR2 YFSETQ. Unmatched junction bases numbered 9, after V lost 6 bases and J lost 7 bases. The CDR3 nucleotides read TGCGCCAGCAATTCTGGACAGGGGGCGAGGGAGCAGTACTTC. Translating gives CASNSGQGAREQYF. The full variable domain, completed using reference TRBV5-1 and TRBJ2-7, is KAGVTQTPRYLIKTRGQQVTLSCSPISGHRSVSWYQQTPGQGLQFLFEYFSETQRNKGNFPGRFSGRQFSNSRSEMNVSTLELGDSALYLCASNSGQGAREQYFGPGTRLTVT.

The chain couples TRBV5-8 to TRBJ2-1; 11 bases agree with TRBD2. CDR1 is SGHTS, CDR2 YDEGEE, per germline. This CDR3 comprises 17 residues. V was clipped by 4 bases and J by 4 bases; unmatched bases: 10. CDR3 sequence (DNA): TGTGCCAGCAGCAACCCGAGGGGACTAGCGGTTTACAATGAGCAGTTCTTC. Its protein is CASSNPRGLAVYNEQFF.

The rearrangement uses TRBV5-1 and TRBJ2-7; D remains unclear. CDR3 length: 14 amino acids. With 3 bases removed from V and 1 base from J, the gap between germline ends came to 11 bases. The germline V gene encodes CDR1 SGHRS and CDR2 YFSETQ. CDR3 sequence: CASSSLTDSYEQYF. In nucleotides, the CDR3 is TGCGCCAGCAGCTCGTTGACTGATTCCTACGAGCAGTACTTC. The full variable domain, with the rest looked up from reference TRBV5-1 and TRBJ2-7, is KAGVTQTPRYLIKTRGQQVTLSCSPISGHRSVSWYQQTPGQGLQFLFEYFSETQRNKGNFPGRFSGRQFSNSRSEMNVSTLELGDSALYLCASSSLTDSYEQYFGPGTRLTVT.

V is TRBV27 and J is TRBJ2-7; 10 nucleotides line up with TRBD2. The V segment lost 6 bases and the J segment 0 bases; nucleotides outside the gene matches: 5. This CDR3 is 15 amino acids long. Germline V gene lookup returns CDR1 MNHEY and CDR2 SMNVEV (reference sequence). The CDR3 bases are TGTGCCAGCAGGCAACTAGCGGGGCCCTCCTACGAGCAGTACTTC. This codes for CASRQLAGPSYEQYF.

This clone was detected once. V usage is TRBV12-5 and J usage is TRBJ2-3; D possibly corresponds to TRBD1 (6 bases). This CDR3 is 15 amino acids long. Trimming left V 0 bases short and J 1 base short, with 8 bases between. CDR1 is LGHNT, CDR2 FRNRAP, per germline. CDR3 loop: CASGLVGGGTDTQYF. The CDR3 region has the DNA TGTGCTAGTGGTTTGGTTGGGGGCGGCACAGATACGCAGTATTTT.

This rearrangement joins TRBV4-2 to TRBJ2-3, with 8 nucleotides matching TRBD2. The germline V gene has CDR1 LGHNA and CDR2 YNFKEQ. This CDR3 comprises 16 residues. V gave up 0 bases and J gave up 1 base; unmatched junction bases: 3. The CDR3 loop reads CASSQDPGGRTDTQYF. CDR3 in DNA: TGTGCCAGCAGCCAAGATCCGGGGGGGCGCACAGATACGCAGTATTTT.

CDR3 sequence: CASSPRDRGNSPLHF. CDR3 bases: TGTGCCAGTAGTCCCCGGGACAGGGGGAATTCACCCCTCCACTTT. V and J are TRBV19 and TRBJ1-6, with TRBD1 matching over 11 bases. Germline V lookup: CDR1 LNHDA, CDR2 SQIVND (reference sequence). V was pared by 5 bases and J by 7 bases, with 4 bases of the junction left unmatched. CDR3 length: 15 residues. The full variable domain, rest sourced from reference TRBV19 and TRBJ1-6, is DGGITQSPKYLFRKEGQNVTLSCEQNLNHDAMYWYRQDPGQGLRLIYYSQIVNDFQKGDIAEGYSVSREKKESFPLTVTSAQKNPTAFYLCASSPRDRGNSPLHFGNGTRLTVT.

The rearrangement uses TRBV11-2 and TRBJ1-6; D possibly corresponds to TRBD1 (5 bases). CDR3 length: 14 residues. The germline V and J ends were trimmed by 5 bases and 13 bases, with 18 bases remaining between them. Looked up from germline, CDR1 is SGHAT and CDR2 is FQNNGV. CDR3 nucleotides: TGTGCCAGCAGCAGCTTGGGGGGAAGGGAGCCCCTCCACTTT. It codes for CASSSLGGREPLHF.

The CDR3 protein is CASIGTSGFADTQYF. The CDR3 DNA follows: TGCGCCAGCATAGGGACTAGCGGTTTCGCAGATACGCAGTATTTT. The rearrangement joins TRBV10-2 to TRBJ2-3; 11 nucleotides align to TRBD2. Germline V gene lookup returns CDR1 WSHSY and CDR2 SAAADI. Trimming at V came to 7 bases and at J to 4 bases, leaving 7 bases not matched to a gene. The CDR3 totals 15 residues.

The chain is built from TRBV10-3 and TRBJ1-3; D perhaps matches TRBD1 (6 bases). Between the trimmed V and J ends, which lost 6 bases and 0 bases, there was a span of 9 bases. This CDR3 spans 14 amino acids. In germline, CDR1 is ENHRY, CDR2 SYGVKD. The CDR3 coding sequence is TGTGCCATCAGACAGGGCGGCTCTGGAAACACCATATATTTT. Protein: CAIRQGGSGNTIYF.

This clone was seen a few times. CDR3 coding DNA: TGTGCCAGCTCACAGGGGGTCACCGGGGAGCTGTTTTTT. It is translated as CASSQGVTGELFF. The V call is TRBV7-3, the J call TRBJ2-2; 8 bases are a match to TRBD1. The CDR3 runs 13 residues. J lost 4 bases, V lost 8 bases, and 3 bases had no gene match. The V gene's germline CDR1 is SGHTA and CDR2 FQGTGA.

The chain links TRBV9 to TRBJ2-1; 11 bases are a match to TRBD2. Per the germline V gene, CDR1 is SGDLS and CDR2 is YYNGEE. The length of the CDR3 is 16 residues. V shed 2 bases, J shed 2 bases, and the junction held 3 bases outside the gene matches. Written as DNA, the CDR3 is TGTGCCAGCAGCGTCCTAGCGGGGGGCGCCTACAATGAGCAGTTCTTC. Encoded protein: CASSVLAGGAYNEQFF.

There are many counts of this clone. The chain couples TRBV5-1 to TRBJ1-1; D gene ambiguous. Deletions cut 4 bases from V and 2 bases from J, with 3 bases between. CDR1 is SGHRS, CDR2 YFSETQ, per germline. The CDR3 length is 11 residues. CDR3 residues: CASSTNTEAFF. The CDR3 DNA reads as TGCGCCAGCAGCACTAACACTGAAGCTTTCTTT.

This chain uses TRBV5-1 with TRBJ2-1; 9 bases fit TRBD1. V lost 4 bases to trimming and J lost 10 bases; unmatched junction nucleotides: 3. The CDR3 loop spans 12 amino acids. Germline lookup yields CDR1 SGHRS and CDR2 YFSETQ. This chain's CDR3 is CASSTDRGEQFF. The CDR3 DNA reads TGCGCCAGCAGCACGGACAGGGGCGAGCAGTTCTTC.

This chain's CDR3 is CAWSPLGLAGREQFF. As DNA, the CDR3 is TGTGCCTGGAGTCCCCTGGGACTAGCGGGTCGTGAGCAGTTCTTC. This sequence joins TRBV30 and TRBJ2-1, with 12 bases that match TRBD2. This CDR3 is built from 15 residues. Trimming cost V 2 bases and J 9 bases; bases outside gene matches: 8. CDR1 and CDR2 from the germline V gene are GTSNPN and SVGIG (reference sequence).

The chain uses TRBV19 and TRBJ2-1; D unresolved. The CDR3 is 15 amino acids. In germline, CDR1 is LNHDA, CDR2 SQIVND (reference sequence). Trimming pared 3 bases from V and 9 bases from J, leaving 18 bases between. DNA for the CDR3: TGTGCCAGTAGTATGGTTACGACAAACGTTCCTGAGCAGTTCTTC. It is translated as CASSMVTTNVPEQFF.

This sequence joins TRBV21-1 and TRBJ1-5; TRBD1 reflects the table's D call only, with no check against the DNA. TRBV21-1 is a documented pseudogene. This CDR3 comprises 16 residues. For the CDR3, the DNA is TGTGCCAGCAGCTCACACCGGGACAGGAGCAATCAGCCCCAGCATTTT. Its translation is CASSSHRDRSNQPQHF.

The chain has TRBV3-1 (or the pseudogene TRBV3-2) and TRBJ2-1; TRBD2 agrees at 11 bases. The CDR3 contains 17 residues. The V and J ends lost 4 bases and 7 bases, in that order; junction bases with no gene match: 12. Germline CDR1 is LGHDT and CDR2 is YNNKEL (reference sequence). CDR3 sequence (DNA): TGTGCCAGCAGCCTTTATAGCGGGGGGGATTTCTGGAATGAGCAGTTCTTC. Its protein is CASSLYSGGDFWNEQFF.